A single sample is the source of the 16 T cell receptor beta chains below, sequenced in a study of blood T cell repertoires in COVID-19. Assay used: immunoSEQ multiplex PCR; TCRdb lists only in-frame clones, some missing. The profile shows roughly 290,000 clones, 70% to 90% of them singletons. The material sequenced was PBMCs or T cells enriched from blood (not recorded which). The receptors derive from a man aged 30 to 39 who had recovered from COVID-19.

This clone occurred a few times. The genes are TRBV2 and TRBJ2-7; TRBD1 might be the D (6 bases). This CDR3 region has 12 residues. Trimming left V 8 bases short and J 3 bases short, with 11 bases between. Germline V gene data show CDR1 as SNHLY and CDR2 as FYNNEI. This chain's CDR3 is CASVEQGYEQYF. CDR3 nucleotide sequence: TGTGCCAGCGTTGAACAGGGCTACGAGCAGTACTTC.

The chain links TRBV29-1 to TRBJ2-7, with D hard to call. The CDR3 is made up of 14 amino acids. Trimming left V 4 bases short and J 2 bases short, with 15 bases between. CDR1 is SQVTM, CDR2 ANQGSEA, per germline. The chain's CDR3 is CSVGGPPEAYEQYF. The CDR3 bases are TGCAGCGTTGGTGGTCCCCCTGAGGCCTACGAGCAGTACTTC.

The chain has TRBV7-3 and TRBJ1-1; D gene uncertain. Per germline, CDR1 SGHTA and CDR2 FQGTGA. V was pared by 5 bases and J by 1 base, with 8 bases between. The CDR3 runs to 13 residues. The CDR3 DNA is TGTGCCAGCAGCGCAACAAGGAACACTGAAGCTTTCTTT. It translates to CASSATRNTEAFF.

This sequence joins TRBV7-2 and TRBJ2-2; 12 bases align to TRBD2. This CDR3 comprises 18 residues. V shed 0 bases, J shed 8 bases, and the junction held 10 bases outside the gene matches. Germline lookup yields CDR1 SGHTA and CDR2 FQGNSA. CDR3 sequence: CASSLASLAGGPGGELFF. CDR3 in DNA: TGTGCCAGCAGCTTAGCGTCCCTAGCGGGGGGGCCTGGTGGGGAGCTGTTTTTT.

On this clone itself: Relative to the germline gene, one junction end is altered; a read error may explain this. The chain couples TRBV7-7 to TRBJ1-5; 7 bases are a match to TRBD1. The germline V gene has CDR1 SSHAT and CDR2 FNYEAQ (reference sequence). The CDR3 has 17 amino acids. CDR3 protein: CASSRRDRRYSNQPQHF. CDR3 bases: TGTGCTAGCAGCCGTCGGGACAGACGATATAGCAATCAGCCCCAGCATTTT.

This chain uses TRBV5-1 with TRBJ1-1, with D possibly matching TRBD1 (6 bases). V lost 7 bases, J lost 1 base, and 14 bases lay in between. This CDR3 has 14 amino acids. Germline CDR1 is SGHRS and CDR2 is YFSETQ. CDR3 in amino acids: CASGQGQSNTEAFF. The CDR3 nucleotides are TGCGCCAGCGGGCAGGGGCAGTCGAACACTGAAGCTTTCTTT. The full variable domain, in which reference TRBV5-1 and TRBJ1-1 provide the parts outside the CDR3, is KAGVTQTPRYLIKTRGQQVTLSCSPISGHRSVSWYQQTPGQGLQFLFEYFSETQRNKGNFPGRFSGRQFSNSRSEMNVSTLELGDSALYLCASGQGQSNTEAFFGQGTRLTVV.

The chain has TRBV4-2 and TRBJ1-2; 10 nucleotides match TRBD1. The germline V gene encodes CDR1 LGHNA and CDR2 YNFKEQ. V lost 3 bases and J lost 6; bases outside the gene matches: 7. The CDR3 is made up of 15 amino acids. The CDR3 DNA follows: TGTGCCAGCAGCCAGGCCGACAGGGGGCAGGATGGCTACACCTTC. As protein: CASSQADRGQDGYTF.

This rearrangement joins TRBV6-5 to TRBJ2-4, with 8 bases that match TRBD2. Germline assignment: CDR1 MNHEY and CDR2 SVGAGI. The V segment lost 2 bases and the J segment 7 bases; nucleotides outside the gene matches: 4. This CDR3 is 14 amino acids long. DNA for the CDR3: TGTGCCAGCAGTTACGAGCGGGGGACGAACATTCAGTACTTC. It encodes CASSYERGTNIQYF.

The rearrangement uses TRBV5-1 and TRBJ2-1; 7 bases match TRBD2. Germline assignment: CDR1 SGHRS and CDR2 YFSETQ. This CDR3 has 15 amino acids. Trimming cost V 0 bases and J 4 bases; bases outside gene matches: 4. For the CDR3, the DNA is TGCGCCAGCAGCTTGGACCGGGGGGATTACAATGAGCAGTTCTTC. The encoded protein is CASSLDRGDYNEQFF.

In DNA, the CDR3 is TGTGCCATCAGTGCAACGTCGGGGACAGGGAACACTGAAGCTTTCTTT. It is translated as CAISATSGTGNTEAFF. This chain links TRBV10-3 with TRBJ1-1; the match to TRBD1 covers 8 bases. The CDR3 covers 16 residues. Trimming cost V 4 bases and J 1 base; bases outside gene matches: 8. The germline gives CDR1 ENHRY, CDR2 SYGVKD.

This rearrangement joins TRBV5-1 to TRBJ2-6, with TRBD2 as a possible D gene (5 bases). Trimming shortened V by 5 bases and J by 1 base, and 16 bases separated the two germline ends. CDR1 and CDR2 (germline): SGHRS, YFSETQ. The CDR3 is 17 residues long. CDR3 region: CASRGGYDPSGANVLTF. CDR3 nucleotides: TGCGCCAGCAGAGGCGGGTACGATCCATCTGGGGCCAACGTCCTGACTTTC.

The CDR3 bases are TGTGCCAGCAGCCCCGGATTTTCGGGGACAAAGGCCGAGACCCAGTACTTC. Translating gives CASSPGFSGTKAETQYF. The chain uses TRBV3-1 (or the pseudogene TRBV3-2) and TRBJ2-5, with D possibly TRBD1 on 6 matching bases. V lost 4 bases to trimming and J lost 5 bases, with 23 bases between them. CDR1 and CDR2 from the germline V gene are LGHDT and YNNKEL (reference sequence). This CDR3 has 17 amino acids.

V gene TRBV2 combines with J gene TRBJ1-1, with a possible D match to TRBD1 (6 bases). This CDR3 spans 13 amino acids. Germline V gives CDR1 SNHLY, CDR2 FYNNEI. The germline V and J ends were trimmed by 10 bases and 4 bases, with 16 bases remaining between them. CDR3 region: CANFNTGRTEAFF. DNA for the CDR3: TGTGCCAACTTCAACACAGGGCGCACTGAAGCTTTCTTT. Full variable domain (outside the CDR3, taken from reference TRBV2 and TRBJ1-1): EPEVTQTPSHQVTQMGQEVILRCVPISNHLYFYWYRQILGQKVEFLVSFYNNEISEKSEIFDDQFSVERPDGSNFTLKIRSTKLEDSAMYFCANFNTGRTEAFFGQGTRLTVV.

CDR3 loop: CAIRGDMAVEAFF. CDR3 sequence (DNA): TGTGCCATCAGGGGGGACATGGCGGTTGAAGCTTTCTTT. The chain employs TRBV10-3 and TRBJ1-1; TRBD1 might be the D (6 bases). Trimming left V 6 bases short and J 7 bases short, with 15 bases between. Looked up from germline, CDR1 is ENHRY and CDR2 is SYGVKD. The CDR3 loop spans 13 amino acids.

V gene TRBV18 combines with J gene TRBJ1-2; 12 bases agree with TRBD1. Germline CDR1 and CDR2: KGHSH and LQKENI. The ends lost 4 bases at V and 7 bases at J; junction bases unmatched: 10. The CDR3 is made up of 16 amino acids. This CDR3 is CASSQGTGGASGGYTF. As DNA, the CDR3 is TGTGCCAGCTCACAGGGGACAGGGGGCGCCTCGGGTGGCTACACCTTC.

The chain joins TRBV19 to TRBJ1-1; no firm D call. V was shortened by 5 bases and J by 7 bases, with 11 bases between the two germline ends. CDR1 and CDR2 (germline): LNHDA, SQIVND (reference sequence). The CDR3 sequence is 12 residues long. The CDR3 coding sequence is TGTGCCAGTAGTTCATACAGAAATGAAGCTTTCTTT. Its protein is CASSSYRNEAFF.